In this sample, the clone carrying this T cell receptor (delta chain) turned up a few times. A read error is the likely source, as a far larger clone sits one nucleotide away. The sample has other DNA sequences that encode this CDR3 too. The sample belongs to a study of gamma-delta chains in newborns, infants, children. TCRdb processed the reads again with the CATT caller. The repertoire holds fewer than 8,500 delta-chain clones, 0.66% seen once, with roughly 16% in the top ten. Germline CDR1 reads GEAIGNYY; CDR2 reads EKD. The CDR3 covers 13 residues. Source material: blood. The J gene is TRDJ3, the V gene TRDV2; D is ambiguous. The clonotype originates from a child who was a newborn, infant or young child, either healthy, febrile or measles-vaccinated (not recorded which). The CDR3 DNA sequence: TGTGCCTGCGACACCTGGGACACCCGACAGATGTTTTTC. It yields the protein CACDTWDTRQMFF.